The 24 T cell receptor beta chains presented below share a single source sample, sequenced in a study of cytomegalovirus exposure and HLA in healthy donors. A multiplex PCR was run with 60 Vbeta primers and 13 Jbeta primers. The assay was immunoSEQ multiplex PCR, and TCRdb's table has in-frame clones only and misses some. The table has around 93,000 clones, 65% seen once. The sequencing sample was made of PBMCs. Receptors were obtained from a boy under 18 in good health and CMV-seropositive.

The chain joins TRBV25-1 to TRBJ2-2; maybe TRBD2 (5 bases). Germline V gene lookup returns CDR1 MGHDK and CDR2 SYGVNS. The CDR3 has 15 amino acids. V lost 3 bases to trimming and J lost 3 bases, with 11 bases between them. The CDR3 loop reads CASSDPEVDTGELFF. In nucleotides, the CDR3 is TGTGCCAGCAGTGATCCGGAGGTTGACACCGGGGAGCTGTTTTTT.

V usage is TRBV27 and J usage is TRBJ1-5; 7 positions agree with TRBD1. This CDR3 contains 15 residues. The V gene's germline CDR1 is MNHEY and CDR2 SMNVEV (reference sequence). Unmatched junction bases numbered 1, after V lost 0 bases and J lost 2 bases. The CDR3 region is CASSLSTGGNQPQHF. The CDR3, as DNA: TGTGCCAGCAGTTTATCAACAGGGGGCAATCAGCCCCAGCATTTT.

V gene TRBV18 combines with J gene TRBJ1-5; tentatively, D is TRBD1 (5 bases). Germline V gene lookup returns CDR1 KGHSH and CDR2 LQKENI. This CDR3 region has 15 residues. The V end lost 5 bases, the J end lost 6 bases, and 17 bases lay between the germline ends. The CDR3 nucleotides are TGTGCCAGCTCAGCGATTCAGGGCTGGGGTCAGCCCCAGCATTTT. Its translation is CASSAIQGWGQPQHF. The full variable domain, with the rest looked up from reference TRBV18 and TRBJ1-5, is NAGVMQNPRHLVRRRGQEARLRCSPMKGHSHVYWYRQLPEEGLKFMVYLQKENIIDESGMPKERFSAEFPKEGPSILRIQQVVRGDSAAYFCASSAIQGWGQPQHFGDGTRLSIL.

Here the CDR3 DNA reads TGTGCCAGCAGTTACGGGGGCAGGGAAGTCTACGAGCAGTACTTC. This translates into CASSYGGREVYEQYF. The chain carries TRBV6-5 and TRBJ2-7; D possibly corresponds to TRBD1 (6 bases). The germline CDR1 and CDR2 sequences are MNHEY and SVGAGI. This CDR3 contains 15 residues. Trimming took 2 bases from V and 3 from J, leaving 14 bases between them.

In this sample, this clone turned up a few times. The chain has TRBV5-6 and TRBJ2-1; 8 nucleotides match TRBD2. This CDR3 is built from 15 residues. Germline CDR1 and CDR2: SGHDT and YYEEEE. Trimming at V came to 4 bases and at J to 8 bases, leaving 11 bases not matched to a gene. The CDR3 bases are TGTGCCAGCAGCAGACCCGGGACTAGGGGTCATGAGCAGTTCTTC. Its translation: CASSRPGTRGHEQFF.

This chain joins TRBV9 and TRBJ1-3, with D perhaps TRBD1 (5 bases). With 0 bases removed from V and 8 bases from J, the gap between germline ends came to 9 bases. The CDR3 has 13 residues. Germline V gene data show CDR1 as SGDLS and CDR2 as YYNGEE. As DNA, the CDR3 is TGTGCCAGCAGCGTAGGGACATTGGACACCATATATTTT. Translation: CASSVGTLDTIYF.

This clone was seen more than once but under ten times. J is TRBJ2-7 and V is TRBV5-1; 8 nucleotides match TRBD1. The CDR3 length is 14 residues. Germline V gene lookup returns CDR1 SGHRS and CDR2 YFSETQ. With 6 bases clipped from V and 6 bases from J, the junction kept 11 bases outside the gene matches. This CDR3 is CASITNRGYIEQYF. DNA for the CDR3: TGCGCCAGCATCACAAACAGGGGGTATATCGAGCAGTACTTC.

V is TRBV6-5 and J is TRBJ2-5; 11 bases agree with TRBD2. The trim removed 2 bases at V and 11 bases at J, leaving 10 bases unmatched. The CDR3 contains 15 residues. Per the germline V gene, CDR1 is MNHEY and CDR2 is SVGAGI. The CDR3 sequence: CASSYLSGRADEQYF. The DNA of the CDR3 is TGTGCCAGCAGTTACCTTAGCGGGAGGGCCGATGAGCAGTACTTC.

As DNA, the CDR3 is TGTGCCAGCTCACTCGACAGGGGGTACTCCTACGAGCAGTACTTC. It specifies CASSLDRGYSYEQYF. This rearrangement joins TRBV18 to TRBJ2-7; 9 positions match TRBD1. With V trimmed by 4 bases and J by 0 bases, 4 bases remained unmatched. This CDR3 spans 15 amino acids. The germline gives CDR1 KGHSH, CDR2 LQKENI.

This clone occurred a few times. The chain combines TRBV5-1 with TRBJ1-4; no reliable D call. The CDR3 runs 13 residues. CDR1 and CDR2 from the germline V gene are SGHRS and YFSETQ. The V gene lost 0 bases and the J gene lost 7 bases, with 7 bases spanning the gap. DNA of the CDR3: TGCGCCAGCAGCTTGGGGCCTGGTGAAAAACTGTTTTTT. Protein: CASSLGPGEKLFF. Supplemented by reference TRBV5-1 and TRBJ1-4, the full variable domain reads KAGVTQTPRYLIKTRGQQVTLSCSPISGHRSVSWYQQTPGQGLQFLFEYFSETQRNKGNFPGRFSGRQFSNSRSEMNVSTLELGDSALYLCASSLGPGEKLFFGSGTQLSVL.

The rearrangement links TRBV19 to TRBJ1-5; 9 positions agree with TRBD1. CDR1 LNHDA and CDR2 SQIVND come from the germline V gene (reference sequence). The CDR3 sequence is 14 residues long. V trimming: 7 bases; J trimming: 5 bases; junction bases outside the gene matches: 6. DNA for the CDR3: TGTGCCAGTATTCCCGGGACAGGGTATCAGCCCCAGCATTTT. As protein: CASIPGTGYQPQHF.

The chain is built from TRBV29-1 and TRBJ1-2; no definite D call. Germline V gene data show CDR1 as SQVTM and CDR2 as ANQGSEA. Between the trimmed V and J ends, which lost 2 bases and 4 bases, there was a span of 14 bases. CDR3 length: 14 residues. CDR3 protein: CSVETREWAYGYTF. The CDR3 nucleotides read TGCAGCGTTGAAACCCGGGAGTGGGCCTATGGCTACACCTTC.

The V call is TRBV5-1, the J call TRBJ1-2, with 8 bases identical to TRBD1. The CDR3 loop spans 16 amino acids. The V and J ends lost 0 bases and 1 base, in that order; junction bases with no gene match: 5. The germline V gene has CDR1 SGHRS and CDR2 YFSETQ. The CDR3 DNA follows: TGCGCCAGCAGCTTGGCCGTGACAGGGGATAACTATGGCTACACCTTC. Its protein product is CASSLAVTGDNYGYTF.

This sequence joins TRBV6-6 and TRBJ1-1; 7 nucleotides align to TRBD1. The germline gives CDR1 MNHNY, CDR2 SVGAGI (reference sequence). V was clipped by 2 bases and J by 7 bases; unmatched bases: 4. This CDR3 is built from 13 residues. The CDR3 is CASSYRDSLEAFF. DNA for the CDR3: TGTGCCAGCAGTTACCGGGACAGCCTTGAAGCTTTCTTT.

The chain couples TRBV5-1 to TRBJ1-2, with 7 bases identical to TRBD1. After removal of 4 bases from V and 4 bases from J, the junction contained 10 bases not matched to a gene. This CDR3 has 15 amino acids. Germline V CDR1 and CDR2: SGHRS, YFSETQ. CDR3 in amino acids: CASSPRQGYTYGYTF. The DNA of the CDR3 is TGCGCCAGCAGCCCACGACAGGGATACACCTATGGCTACACCTTC. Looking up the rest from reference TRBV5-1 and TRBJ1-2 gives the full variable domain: KAGVTQTPRYLIKTRGQQVTLSCSPISGHRSVSWYQQTPGQGLQFLFEYFSETQRNKGNFPGRFSGRQFSNSRSEMNVSTLELGDSALYLCASSPRQGYTYGYTFGSGTRLTVV.

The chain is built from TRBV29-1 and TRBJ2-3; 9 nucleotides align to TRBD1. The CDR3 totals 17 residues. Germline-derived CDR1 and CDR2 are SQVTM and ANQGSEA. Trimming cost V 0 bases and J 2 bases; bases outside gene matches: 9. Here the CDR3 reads CSVEDGSTGGNTDTQYF. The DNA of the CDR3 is TGCAGCGTTGAAGATGGGTCGACAGGGGGTAACACAGATACGCAGTATTTT.

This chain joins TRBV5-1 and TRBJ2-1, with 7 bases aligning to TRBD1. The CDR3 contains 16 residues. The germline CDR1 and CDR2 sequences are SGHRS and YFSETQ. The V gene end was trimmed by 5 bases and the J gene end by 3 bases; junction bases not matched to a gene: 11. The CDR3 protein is CASSRLQGNGYNEQFF. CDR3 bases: TGCGCCAGCAGTAGACTACAGGGGAACGGCTACAATGAGCAGTTCTTC.

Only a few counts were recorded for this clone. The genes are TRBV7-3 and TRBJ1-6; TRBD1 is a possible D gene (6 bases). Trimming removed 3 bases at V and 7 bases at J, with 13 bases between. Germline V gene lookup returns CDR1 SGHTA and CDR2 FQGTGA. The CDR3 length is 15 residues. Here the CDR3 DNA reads TGTGCCAGCAGCTTCGCAGCAGGGGCAAATTCACCCCTCCACTTT. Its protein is CASSFAAGANSPLHF.

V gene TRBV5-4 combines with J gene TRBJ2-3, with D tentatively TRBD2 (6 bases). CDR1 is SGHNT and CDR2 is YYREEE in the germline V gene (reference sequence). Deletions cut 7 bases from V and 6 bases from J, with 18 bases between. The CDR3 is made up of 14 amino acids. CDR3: CASAQEGFIDTQYF. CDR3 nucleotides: TGTGCCAGCGCCCAGGAGGGTTTTATTGATACGCAGTATTTT.

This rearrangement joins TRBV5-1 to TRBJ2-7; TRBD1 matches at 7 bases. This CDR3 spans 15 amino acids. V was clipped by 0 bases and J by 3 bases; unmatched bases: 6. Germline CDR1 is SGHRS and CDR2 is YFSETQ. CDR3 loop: CASSLGHDRVYEQYF. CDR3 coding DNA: TGCGCCAGCAGCTTGGGGCACGACAGGGTCTACGAGCAGTACTTC.

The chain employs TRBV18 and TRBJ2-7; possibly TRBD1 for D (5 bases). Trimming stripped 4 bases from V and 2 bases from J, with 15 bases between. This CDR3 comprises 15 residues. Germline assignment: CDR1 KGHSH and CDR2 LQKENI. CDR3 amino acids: CASSQTGPITYEQYF. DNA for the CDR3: TGTGCCAGCTCACAAACAGGTCCGATCACCTACGAGCAGTACTTC.

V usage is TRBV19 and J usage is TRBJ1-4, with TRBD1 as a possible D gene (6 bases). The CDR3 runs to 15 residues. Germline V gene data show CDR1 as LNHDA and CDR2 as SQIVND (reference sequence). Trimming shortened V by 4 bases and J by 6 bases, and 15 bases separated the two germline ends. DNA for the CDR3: TGTGCCAGTAGTACTATACAGGGAGCTTATGAAAAACTGTTTTTT. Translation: CASSTIQGAYEKLFF.

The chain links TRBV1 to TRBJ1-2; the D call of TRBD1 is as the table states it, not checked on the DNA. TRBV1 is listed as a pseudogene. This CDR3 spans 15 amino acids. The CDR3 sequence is CTSSQANRGQHGYTF. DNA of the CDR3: TGCACCAGCAGCCAAGCTAACAGGGGTCAGCATGGCTACACCTTC.

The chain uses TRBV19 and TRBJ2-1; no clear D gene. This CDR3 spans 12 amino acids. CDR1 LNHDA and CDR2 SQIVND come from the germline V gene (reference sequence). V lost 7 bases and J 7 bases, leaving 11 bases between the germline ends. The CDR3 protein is CASTQTRNEQFF. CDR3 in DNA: TGTGCCAGTACTCAGACTCGTAATGAGCAGTTCTTC.